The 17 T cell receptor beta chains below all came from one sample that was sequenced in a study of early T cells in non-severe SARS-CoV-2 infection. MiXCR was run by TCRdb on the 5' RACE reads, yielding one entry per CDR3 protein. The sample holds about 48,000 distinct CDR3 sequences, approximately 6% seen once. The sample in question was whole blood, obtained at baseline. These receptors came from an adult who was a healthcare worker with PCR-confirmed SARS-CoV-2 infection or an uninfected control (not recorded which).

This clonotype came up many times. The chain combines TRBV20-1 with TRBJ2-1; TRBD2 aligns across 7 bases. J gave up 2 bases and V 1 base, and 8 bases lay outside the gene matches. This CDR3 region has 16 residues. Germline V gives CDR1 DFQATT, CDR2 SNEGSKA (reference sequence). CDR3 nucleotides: TGCAGTGCTAGAGCGGTAGTAGCGGGTACCTACAATGAGCAGTTCTTC. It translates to CSARAVVAGTYNEQFF.

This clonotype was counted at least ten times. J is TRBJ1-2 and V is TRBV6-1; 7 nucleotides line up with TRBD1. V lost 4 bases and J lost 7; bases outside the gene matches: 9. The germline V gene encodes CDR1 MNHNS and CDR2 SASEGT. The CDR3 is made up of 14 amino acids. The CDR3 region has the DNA TGTGCCAGCAGTGCAGGAGTACAGGGGTCTGGCTACACCTTC. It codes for CASSAGVQGSGYTF.

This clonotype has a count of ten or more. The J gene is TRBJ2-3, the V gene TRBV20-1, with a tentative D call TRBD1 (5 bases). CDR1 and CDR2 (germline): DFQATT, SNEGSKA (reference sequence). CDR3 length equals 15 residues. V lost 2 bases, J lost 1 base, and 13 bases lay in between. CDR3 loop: CSARNAKGGTDTQYF. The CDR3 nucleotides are TGCAGTGCTAGAAACGCGAAAGGGGGCACAGATACGCAGTATTTT.

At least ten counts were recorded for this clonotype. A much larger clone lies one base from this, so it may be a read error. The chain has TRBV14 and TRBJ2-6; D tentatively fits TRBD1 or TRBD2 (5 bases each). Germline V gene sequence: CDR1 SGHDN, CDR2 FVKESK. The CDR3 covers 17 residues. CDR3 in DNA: TGTGCCAGCGGTTTTCGGGACGCTTCCTCTGGGGCCAACGTCCCGACTTTC. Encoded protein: CASGFRDASSGANVPTF.

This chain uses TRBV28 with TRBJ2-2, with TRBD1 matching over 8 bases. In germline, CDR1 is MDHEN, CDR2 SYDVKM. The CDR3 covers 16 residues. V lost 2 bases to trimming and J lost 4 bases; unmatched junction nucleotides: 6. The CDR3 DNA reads TGTGCCAGCAGTTTACCGGACAGGGCGGGCACCGGGGAGCTGTTTTTT. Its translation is CASSLPDRAGTGELFF.

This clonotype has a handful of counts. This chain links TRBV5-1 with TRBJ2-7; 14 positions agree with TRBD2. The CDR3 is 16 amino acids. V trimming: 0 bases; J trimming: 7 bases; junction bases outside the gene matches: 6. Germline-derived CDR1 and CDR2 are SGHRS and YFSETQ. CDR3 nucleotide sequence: TGCGCCAGCAGCTTGGGTGCGGGACTAGCGGGAGTTGAGCAGTACTTC. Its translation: CASSLGAGLAGVEQYF.

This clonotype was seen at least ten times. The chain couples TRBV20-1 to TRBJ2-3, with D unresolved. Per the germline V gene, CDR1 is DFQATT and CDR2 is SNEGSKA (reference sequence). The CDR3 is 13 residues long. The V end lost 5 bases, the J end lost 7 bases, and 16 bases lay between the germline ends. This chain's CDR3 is CSASRLGINTQYF. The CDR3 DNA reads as TGCAGTGCTTCCCGGTTGGGGATTAATACGCAGTATTTT.

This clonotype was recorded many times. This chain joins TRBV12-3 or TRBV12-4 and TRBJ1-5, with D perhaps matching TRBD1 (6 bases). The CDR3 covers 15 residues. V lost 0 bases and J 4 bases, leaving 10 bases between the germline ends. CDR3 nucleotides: TGTGCCAGCAGTTTAGCTCTGGACAGAAATCAGCCCCAGCATTTT. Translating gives CASSLALDRNQPQHF.

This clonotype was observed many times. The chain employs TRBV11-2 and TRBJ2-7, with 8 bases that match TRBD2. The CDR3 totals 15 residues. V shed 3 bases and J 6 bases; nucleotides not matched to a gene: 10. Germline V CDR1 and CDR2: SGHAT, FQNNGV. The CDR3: CASSFASGGSGEQYF. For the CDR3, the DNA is TGTGCCAGCAGCTTTGCCTCGGGGGGGTCTGGCGAGCAGTACTTC.

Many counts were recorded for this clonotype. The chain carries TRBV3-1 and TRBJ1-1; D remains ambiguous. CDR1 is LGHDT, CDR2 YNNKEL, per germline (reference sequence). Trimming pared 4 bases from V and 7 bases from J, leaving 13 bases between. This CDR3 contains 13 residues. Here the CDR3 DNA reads TGTGCCAGCAGCCGCCCGCCTCTCGTTGAAGCTTTCTTT. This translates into CASSRPPLVEAFF.

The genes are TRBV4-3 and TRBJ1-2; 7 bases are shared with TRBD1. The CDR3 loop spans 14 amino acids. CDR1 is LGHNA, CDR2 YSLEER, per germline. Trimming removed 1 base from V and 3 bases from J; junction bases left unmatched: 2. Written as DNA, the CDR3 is TGCGCCAGCAGCCAAGCGGGGACAGACTATGGCTACACCTTC. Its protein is CASSQAGTDYGYTF.

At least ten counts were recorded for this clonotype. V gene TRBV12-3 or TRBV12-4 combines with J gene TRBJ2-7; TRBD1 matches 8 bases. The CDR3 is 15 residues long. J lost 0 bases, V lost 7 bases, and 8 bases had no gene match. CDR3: CASNEAGGNSYEQYF. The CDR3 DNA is TGTGCCAGCAACGAAGCAGGGGGCAACTCCTACGAGCAGTACTTC.

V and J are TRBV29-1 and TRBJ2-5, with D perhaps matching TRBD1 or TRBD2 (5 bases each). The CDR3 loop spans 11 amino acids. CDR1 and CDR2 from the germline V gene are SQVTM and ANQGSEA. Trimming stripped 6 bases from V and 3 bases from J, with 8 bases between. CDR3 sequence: CSVQGEETQYF. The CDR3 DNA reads TGCAGCGTGCAGGGAGAAGAGACCCAGTACTTC.

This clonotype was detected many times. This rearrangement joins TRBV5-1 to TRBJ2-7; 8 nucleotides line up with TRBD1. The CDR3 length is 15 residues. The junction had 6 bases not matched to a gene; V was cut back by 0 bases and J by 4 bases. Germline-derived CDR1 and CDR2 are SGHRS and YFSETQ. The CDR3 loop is CASSLDQGAGYEQYF. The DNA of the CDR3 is TGCGCCAGCAGCTTGGATCAGGGGGCGGGGTACGAGCAGTACTTC.

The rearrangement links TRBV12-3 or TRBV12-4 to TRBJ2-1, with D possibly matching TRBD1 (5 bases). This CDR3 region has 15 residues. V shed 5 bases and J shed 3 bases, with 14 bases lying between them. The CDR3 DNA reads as TGTGCCAGCAGTGCCCAAGGGGCTCACTACAATGAGCAGTTCTTC. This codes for CASSAQGAHYNEQFF.

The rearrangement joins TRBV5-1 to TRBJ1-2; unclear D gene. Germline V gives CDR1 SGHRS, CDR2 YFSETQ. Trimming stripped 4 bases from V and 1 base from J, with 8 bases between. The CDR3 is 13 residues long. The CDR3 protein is CASSEDNNYGYTF. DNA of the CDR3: TGCGCCAGCAGCGAAGACAATAACTATGGCTACACCTTC.

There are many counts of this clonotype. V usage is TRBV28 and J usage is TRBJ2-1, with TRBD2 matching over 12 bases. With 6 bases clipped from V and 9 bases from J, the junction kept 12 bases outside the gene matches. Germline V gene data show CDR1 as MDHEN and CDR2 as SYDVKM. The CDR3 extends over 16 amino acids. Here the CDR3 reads CASSPTRLAGAGEQFF. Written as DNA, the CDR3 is TGTGCCAGCAGCCCAACCCGACTAGCGGGAGCCGGTGAGCAGTTCTTC.